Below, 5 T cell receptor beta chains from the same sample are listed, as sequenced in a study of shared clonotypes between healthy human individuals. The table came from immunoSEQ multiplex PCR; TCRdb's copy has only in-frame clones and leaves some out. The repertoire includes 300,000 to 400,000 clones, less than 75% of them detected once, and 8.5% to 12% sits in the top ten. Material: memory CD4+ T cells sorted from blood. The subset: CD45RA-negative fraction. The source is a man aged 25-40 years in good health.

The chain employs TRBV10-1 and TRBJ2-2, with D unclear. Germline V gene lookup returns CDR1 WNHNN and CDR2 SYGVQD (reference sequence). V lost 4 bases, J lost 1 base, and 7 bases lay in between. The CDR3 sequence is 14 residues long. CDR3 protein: CASSGTQNTGELFF. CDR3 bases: TGCGCCAGCAGTGGTACGCAGAACACCGGGGAGCTGTTTTTT.

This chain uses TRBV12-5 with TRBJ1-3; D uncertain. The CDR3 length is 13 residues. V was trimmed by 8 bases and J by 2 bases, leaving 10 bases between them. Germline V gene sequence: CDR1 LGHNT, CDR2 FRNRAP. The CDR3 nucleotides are TGTGCTAGTCAACCGTCGCCTGGAAACACCATATATTTT. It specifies CASQPSPGNTIYF.

CDR3 sequence reads: CAHASGDYEQYF. The CDR3 DNA is TGTGCCCACGCATCCGGAGACTACGAGCAGTACTTC. The chain joins TRBV28 to TRBJ2-7; no reliable D call. Trimming took off 11 bases at V and 3 bases at J, with 14 bases between the two ends. Germline loops: CDR1 MDHEN, CDR2 SYDVKM. This CDR3 comprises 12 residues. The variable domain in full, completed from reference TRBV28 and TRBJ2-7, reads DVKVTQSSRYLVKRTGEKVFLECVQDMDHENMFWYRQDPGLGLRLIYFSYDVKMKEKGDIPEGYSVSREKKERFSLILESASTNQTSMYLCAHASGDYEQYFGPGTRLTVT.

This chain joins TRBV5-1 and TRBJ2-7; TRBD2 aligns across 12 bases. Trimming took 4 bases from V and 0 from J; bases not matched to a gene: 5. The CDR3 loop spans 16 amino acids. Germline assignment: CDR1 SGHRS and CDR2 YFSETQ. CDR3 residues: CASSRGLAGYSYEQYF. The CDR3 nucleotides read TGCGCCAGCAGCAGAGGACTAGCGGGGTACTCCTACGAGCAGTACTTC. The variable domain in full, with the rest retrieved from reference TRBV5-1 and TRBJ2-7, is KAGVTQTPRYLIKTRGQQVTLSCSPISGHRSVSWYQQTPGQGLQFLFEYFSETQRNKGNFPGRFSGRQFSNSRSEMNVSTLELGDSALYLCASSRGLAGYSYEQYFGPGTRLTVT.

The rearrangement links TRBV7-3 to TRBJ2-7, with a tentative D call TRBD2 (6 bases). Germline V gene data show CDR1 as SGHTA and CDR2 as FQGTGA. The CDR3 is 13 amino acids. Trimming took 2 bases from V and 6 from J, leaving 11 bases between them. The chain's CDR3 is CASSLGGSGEQYF. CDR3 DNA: TGTGCCAGCAGCTTAGGAGGGTCCGGCGAGCAGTACTTC.